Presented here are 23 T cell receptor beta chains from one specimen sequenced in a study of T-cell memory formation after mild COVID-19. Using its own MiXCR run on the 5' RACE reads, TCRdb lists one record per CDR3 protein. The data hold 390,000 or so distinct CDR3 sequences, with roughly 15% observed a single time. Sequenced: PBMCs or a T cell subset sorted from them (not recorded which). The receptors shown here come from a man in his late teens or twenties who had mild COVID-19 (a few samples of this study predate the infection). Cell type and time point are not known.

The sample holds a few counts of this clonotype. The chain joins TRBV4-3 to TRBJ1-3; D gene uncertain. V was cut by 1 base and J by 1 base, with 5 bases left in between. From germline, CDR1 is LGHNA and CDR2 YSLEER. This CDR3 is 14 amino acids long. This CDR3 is CASSQAQSGNTIYF. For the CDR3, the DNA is TGCGCCAGCAGCCAAGCACAGTCTGGAAACACCATATATTTT.

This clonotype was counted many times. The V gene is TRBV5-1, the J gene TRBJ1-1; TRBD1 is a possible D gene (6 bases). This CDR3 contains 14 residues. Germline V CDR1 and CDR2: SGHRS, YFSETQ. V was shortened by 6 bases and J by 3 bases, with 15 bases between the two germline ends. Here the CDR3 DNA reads TGCGCCAGCATGCCCGGGGGGGCAGACACTGAAGCTTTCTTT. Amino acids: CASMPGGADTEAFF.

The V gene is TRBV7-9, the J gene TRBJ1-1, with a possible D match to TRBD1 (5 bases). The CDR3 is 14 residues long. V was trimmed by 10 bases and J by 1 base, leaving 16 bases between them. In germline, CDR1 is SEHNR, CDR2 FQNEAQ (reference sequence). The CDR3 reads CATQKPQGNTEAFF. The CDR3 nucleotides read TGTGCCACTCAGAAGCCGCAGGGGAACACTGAAGCTTTCTTT.

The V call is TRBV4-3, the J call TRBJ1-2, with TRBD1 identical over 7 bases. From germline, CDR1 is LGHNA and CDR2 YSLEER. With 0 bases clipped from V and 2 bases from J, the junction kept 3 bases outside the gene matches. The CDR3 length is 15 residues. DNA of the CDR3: TGCGCCAGCAGCCAAGATCACAGGGGAAACTATGGCTACACCTTC. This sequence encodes CASSQDHRGNYGYTF.

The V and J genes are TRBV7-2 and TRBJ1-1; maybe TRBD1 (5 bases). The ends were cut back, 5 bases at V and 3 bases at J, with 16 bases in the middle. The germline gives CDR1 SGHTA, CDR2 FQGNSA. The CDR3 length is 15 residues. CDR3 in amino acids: CASSESRVSYTEAFF. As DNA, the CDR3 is TGTGCCAGCAGCGAGAGCAGGGTGTCGTACACTGAAGCTTTCTTT.

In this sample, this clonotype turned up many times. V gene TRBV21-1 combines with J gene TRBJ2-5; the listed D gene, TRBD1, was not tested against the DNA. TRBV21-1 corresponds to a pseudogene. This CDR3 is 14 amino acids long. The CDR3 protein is CASSKDRGQETQYF. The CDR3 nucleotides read TGTGCCAGCAGCAAGGACCGGGGGCAAGAGACCCAGTACTTC.

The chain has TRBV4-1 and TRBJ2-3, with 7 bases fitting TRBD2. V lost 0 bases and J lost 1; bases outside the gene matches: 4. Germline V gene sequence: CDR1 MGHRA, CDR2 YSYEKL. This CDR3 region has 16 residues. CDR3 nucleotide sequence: TGCGCCAGCAGCCAAGATCCCAGCGGGGGCACAGATACGCAGTATTTT. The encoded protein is CASSQDPSGGTDTQYF.

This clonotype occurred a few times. Here the CDR3 DNA reads TGCGCCAGCAGCTTGGAAAGTTCGACAGGGTCCTATGGCTACACCTTC. This translates into CASSLESSTGSYGYTF. V is TRBV5-1 and J is TRBJ1-2, with TRBD1 identical over 7 bases. The CDR3 totals 16 residues. CDR1 and CDR2 (germline): SGHRS, YFSETQ. V gave up 0 bases and J gave up 4 bases; unmatched junction bases: 9.

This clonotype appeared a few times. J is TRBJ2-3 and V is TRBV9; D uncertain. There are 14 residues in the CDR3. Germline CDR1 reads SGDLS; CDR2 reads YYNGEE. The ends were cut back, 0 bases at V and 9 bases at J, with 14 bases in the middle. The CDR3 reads CASSVDLSHGTQYF. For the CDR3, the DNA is TGTGCCAGCAGCGTAGATTTGTCACATGGGACGCAGTATTTT. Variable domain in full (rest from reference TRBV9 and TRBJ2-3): DSGVTQTPKHLITATGQRVTLRCSPRSGDLSVYWYQQSLDQGLQFLIQYYNGEERAKGNILERFSAQQFPDLHSELNLSSLELGDSALYFCASSVDLSHGTQYFGPGTRLTVL.

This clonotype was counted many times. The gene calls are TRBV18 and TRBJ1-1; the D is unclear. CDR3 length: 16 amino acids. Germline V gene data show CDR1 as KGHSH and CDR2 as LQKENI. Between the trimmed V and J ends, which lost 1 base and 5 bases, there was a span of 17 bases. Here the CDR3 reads CASSPLGAVTGTEAFF. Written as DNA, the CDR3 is TGTGCCAGCTCACCACTGGGAGCGGTAACGGGAACTGAAGCTTTCTTT.

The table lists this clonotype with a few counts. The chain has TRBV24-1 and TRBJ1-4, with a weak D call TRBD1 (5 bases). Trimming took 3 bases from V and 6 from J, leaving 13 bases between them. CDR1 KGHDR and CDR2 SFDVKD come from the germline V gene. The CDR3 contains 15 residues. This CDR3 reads CATSDPGRGDEKLFF. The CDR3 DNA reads TGTGCCACCAGTGATCCGGGACGGGGGGATGAAAAACTGTTTTTT.

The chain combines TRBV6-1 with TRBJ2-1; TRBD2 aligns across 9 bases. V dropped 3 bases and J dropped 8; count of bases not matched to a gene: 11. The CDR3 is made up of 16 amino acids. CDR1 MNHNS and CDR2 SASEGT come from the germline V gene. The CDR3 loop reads CASSDPGAGGQDEQFF. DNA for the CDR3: TGTGCCAGCAGTGACCCAGGTGCGGGGGGGCAAGATGAGCAGTTCTTC.

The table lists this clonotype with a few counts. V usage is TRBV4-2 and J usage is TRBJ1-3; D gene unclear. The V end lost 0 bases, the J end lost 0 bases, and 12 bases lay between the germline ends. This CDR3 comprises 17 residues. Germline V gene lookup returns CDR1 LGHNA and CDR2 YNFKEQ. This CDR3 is CASSQDLFRISGNTIYF. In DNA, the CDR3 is TGTGCCAGCAGCCAAGATCTTTTTAGGATCTCTGGAAACACCATATATTTT.

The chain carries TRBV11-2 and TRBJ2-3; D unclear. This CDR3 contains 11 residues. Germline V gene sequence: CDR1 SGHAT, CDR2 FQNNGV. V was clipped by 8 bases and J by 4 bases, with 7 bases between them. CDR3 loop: CASAESDTQYF. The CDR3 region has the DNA TGTGCCAGCGCGGAGTCAGATACGCAGTATTTT.

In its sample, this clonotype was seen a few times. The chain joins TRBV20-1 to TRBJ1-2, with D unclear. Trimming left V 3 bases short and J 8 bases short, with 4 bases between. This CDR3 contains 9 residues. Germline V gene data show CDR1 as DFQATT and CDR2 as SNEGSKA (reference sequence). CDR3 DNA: TGCAGTGCTAGTTTCGGCTACACCTTC. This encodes CSASFGYTF.

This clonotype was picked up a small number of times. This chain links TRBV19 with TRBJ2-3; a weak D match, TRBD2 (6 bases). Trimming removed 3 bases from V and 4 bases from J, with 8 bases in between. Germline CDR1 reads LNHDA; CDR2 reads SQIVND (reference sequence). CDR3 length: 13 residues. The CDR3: CASSIGTADTQYF. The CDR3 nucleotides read TGTGCCAGTAGTATCGGGACTGCAGATACGCAGTATTTT.

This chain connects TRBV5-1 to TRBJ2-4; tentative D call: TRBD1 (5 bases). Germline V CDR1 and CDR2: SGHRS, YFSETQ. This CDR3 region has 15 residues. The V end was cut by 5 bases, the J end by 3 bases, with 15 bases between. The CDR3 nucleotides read TGCGCCAGCAGGGCAACAGGAAGTGGCAAAAACATTCAGTACTTC. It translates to CASRATGSGKNIQYF.

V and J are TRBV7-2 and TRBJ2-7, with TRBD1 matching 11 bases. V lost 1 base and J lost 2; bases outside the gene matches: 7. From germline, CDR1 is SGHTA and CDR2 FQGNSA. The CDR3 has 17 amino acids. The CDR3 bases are TGTGCCAGCAGCTTAGAAAGGGGACAGGGGGAAACCTACGAGCAGTACGTC. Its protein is CASSLERGQGETYEQYV.

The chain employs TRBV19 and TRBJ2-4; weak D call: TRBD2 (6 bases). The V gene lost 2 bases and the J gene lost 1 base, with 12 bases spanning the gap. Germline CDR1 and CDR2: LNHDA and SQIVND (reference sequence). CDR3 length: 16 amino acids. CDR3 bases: TGTGCCAGTAGTATAACGGGGGAGCAGGCCAAAAACATTCAGTACTTC. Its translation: CASSITGEQAKNIQYF. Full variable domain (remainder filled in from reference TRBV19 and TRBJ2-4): DGGITQSPKYLFRKEGQNVTLSCEQNLNHDAMYWYRQDPGQGLRLIYYSQIVNDFQKGDIAEGYSVSREKKESFPLTVTSAQKNPTAFYLCASSITGEQAKNIQYFGAGTRLSVL.

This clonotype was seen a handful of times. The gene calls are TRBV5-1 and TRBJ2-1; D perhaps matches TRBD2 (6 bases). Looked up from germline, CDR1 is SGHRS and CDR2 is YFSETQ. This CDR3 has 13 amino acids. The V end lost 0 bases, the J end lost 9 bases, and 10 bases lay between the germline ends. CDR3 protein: CASSLGARGEQFF. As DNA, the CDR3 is TGCGCCAGCAGCTTGGGAGCGCGGGGTGAGCAGTTCTTC.

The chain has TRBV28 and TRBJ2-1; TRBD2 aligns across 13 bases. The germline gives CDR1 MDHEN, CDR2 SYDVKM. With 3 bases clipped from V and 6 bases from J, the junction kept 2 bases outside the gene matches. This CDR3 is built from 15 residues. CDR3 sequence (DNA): TGTGCCAGCAGTTTGACTAGCGGGGGGAGCAATGAGCAGTTCTTC. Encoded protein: CASSLTSGGSNEQFF.

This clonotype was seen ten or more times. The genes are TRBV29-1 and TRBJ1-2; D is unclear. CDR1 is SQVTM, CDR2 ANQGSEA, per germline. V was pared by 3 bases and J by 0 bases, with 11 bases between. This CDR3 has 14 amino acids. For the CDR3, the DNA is TGCAGCGTTGAGGGAGGCCAAGCTAACTATGGCTACACCTTC. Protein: CSVEGGQANYGYTF. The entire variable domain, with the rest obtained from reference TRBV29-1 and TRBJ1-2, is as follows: SAVISQKPSRDICQRGTSLTIQCQVDSQVTMMFWYRQQPGQSLTLIATANQGSEATYESGFVIDKFPISRPNLTFSTLTVSNMSPEDSSIYLCSVEGGQANYGYTFGSGTRLTVV.

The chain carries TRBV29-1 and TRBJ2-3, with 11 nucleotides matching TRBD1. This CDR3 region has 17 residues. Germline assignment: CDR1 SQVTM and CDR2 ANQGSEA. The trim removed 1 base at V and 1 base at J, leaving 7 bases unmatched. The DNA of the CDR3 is TGCAGCGTTGAAGTCGCCGGGACAGGGGGGGGCACAGATACGCAGTATTTT. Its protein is CSVEVAGTGGGTDTQYF.